These T cell receptor beta chains were read from a single sample in a study of cytomegalovirus exposure and HLA in healthy donors. Produced via immunoSEQ multiplex PCR; TCRdb's table is partial and in-frame only. This sample carries over 100,000 clones, under 70% of them seen once, and the ten largest clones take roughly 9%. Input material: PBMCs. The receptor set was obtained from a man aged 30 to 39 in good health and CMV-seropositive. CDR3s include the opening cysteine and the closing phenylalanine or tryptophan. A D gene is named only where the DNA matches it firmly. Expanded clones get a size class; other rows say once, few or many, or leave the size out.

CDR3 protein,CDR3 DNA,V gene,J gene,CDR3 length,clone size,D gene
CASSLSLAGVWETQYF,TGTGCCAGCAGTTTATCACTAGCGGGAGTTTGGGAGACCCAGTACTTC,TRBV27,TRBJ2-5,16,few,TRBD2
CASQVIGAPLNTEAFF,TGTGCCAGCCAAGTAATAGGGGCCCCGTTGAACACTGAAGCTTTCTTT,TRBV6-4,TRBJ1-1,16,-,-
CASNQGLTTGELFF,TGTGCCAGTAACCAGGGACTGACAACCGGGGAGCTGTTTTTT,TRBV19,TRBJ2-2,14,-,-
CASSLGRGGQLTKNIQYF,TGTGCCAGCAGCTTAGGGCGAGGGGGACAGCTGACCAAAAACATTCAGTACTTC,TRBV7-8,TRBJ2-4,18,-,TRBD1
CASSPYVNTGELFF,TGTGCCAGCAGCCCCTACGTGAACACCGGGGAGCTGTTTTTT,TRBV11-2,TRBJ2-2,14,-,-
CASSTPGTGNSYTF,TGTGCCAGCAGCACACCCGGGACAGGGAATAGCTACACCTTC,TRBV7-2,TRBJ1-2,14,-,TRBD1
CASRPGQELTSTDTQYF,TGTGCCAGCAGGCCCGGACAGGAGCTAACTAGCACAGATACGCAGTATTTT,TRBV11-3,TRBJ2-3,17,-,TRBD1
CASSPKSSLDEQYF,TGTGCCAGCTCACCAAAATCTTCCCTAGACGAGCAGTACTTC,TRBV18,TRBJ2-7,14,-,-
CASSNDRRLGQPQHF,TGTGCCAGCAGCAATGACAGGCGCCTCGGTCAGCCCCAGCATTTT,TRBV28,TRBJ1-5,15,-,-
CASSQGFPGWAKNSQYF,TGTGCCAGCAGCCAGGGCTTTCCAGGGTGGGCCAAAAACAGTCAGTACTTC,TRBV14,TRBJ2-4,17,-,-
CASSEYSNRELFGYTF,TGTGCCAGCAGTGAATATAGTAACAGAGAGCTGTTCGGCTACACCTTC,TRBV25-1,TRBJ1-2,16,-,-
CASSVVDRANTEAFF,TGTGCCAGCAGCGTAGTGGACAGGGCGAACACTGAAGCTTTCTTT,TRBV9,TRBJ1-1,15,-,TRBD1
CATSRTSSSQETQYF,TGTGCCACCTCGAGGACTAGCTCGTCCCAAGAGACCCAGTACTTC,TRBV19,TRBJ2-5,15,once,TRBD2
CASSYTGMNTEAFF,TGTGCCAGCAGTTACACAGGGATGAACACTGAAGCTTTCTTT,TRBV6-5,TRBJ1-1,14,-,-
CASSFPLNYGYTF,TGTGCCAGCAGCTTCCCCCTAAACTATGGCTACACCTTC,TRBV7-9,TRBJ1-2,13,-,-
CASGIRHGGLGYTF,TGTGCCAGCGGGATCAGACACGGTGGCTTAGGCTACACCTTC,TRBV19,TRBJ1-2,14,-,-
CAWSPLGAGLNEKLFF,TGTGCCTGGAGCCCGCTAGGGGCAGGCCTTAATGAAAAACTGTTTTTT,TRBV30,TRBJ1-4,16,few,-